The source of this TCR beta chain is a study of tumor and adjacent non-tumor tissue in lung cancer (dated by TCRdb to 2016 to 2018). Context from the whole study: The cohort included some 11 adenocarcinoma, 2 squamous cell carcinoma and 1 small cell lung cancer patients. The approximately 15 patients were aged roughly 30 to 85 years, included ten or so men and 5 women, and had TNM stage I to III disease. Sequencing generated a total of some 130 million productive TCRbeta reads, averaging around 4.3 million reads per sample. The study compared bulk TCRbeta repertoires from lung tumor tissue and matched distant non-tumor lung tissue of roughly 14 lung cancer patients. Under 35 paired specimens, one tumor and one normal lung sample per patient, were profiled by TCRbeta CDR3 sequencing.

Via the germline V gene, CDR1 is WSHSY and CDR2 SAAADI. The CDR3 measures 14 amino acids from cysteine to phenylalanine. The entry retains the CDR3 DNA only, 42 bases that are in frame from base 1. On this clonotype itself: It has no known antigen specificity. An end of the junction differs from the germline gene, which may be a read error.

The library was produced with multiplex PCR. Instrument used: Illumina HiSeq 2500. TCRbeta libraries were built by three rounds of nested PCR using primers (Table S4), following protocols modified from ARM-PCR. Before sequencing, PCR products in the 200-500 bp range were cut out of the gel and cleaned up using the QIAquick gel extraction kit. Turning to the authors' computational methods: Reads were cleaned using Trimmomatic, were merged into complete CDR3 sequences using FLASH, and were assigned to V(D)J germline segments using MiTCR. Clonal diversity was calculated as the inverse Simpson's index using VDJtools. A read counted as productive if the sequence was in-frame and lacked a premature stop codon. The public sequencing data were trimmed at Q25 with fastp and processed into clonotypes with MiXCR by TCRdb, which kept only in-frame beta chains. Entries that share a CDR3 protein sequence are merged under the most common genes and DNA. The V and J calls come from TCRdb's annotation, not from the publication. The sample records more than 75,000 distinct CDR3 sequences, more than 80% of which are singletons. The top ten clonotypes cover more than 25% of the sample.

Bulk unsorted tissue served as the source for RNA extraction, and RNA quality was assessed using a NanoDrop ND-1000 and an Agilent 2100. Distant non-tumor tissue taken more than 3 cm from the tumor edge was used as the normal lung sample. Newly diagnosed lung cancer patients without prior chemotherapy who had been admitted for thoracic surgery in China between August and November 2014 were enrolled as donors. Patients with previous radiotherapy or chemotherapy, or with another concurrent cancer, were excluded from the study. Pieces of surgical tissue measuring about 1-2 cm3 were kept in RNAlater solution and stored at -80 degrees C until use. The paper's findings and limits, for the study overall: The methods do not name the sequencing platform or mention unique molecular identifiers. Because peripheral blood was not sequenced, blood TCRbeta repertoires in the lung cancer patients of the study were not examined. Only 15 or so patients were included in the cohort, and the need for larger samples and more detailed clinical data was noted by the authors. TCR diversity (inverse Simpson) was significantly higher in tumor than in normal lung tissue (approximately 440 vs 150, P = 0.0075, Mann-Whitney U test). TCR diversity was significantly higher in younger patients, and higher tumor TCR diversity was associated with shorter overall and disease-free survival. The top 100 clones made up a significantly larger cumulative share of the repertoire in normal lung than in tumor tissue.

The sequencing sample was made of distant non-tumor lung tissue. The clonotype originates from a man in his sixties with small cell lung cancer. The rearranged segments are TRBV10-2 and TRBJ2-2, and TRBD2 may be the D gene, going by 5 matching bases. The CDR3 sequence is CASSASISTEELFF. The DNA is TGTGCCAGCAGTGCTAGCATATCCACCGAGGAGCTGTTTTTT.